The TCR beta chain described here comes from a study of breast tumors, draining lymph nodes, adjacent tissues. Trimming cost V 11 bases and J 7 bases; bases outside gene matches: 11. The CDR3 contains 13 residues. Study results and caveats: Tumor and nontumor repertoires were significantly more similar in luminal-like than in basal-like breast cancer. Most tumor T cells seemingly derive from lymph node, then expand in tumor. Tumor TCR diversity was below lymph nodes but above nontumor tissue. The lymph node origin of tumor T cells was framed as consistent with a hypothesis, not demonstrated.

MiXCR, run by TCRdb on the multiplex PCR reads, gives a single entry per CDR3 protein. The sample lists over 250,000 distinct CDR3 sequences, around 30% occurring once. The lymph nodes were axillary draining lymph nodes from breast cancer patients. Worth noting for this clonotype: The antigen is not known. This may be a read error: a much more frequent sequence differs by one nucleotide.

The receptor was isolated from a female donor with breast cancer. Some clones in this sample may be carry-over from other donors' samples. This chain connects TRBV12-3 or TRBV12-4 to TRBJ2-1; the match to TRBD1 covers 7 bases. Material for sequencing was axillary lymph node tissue. CDR3 protein: CAGTLGRGNEQFF. CDR3 DNA sequence: TGTGCCGGCACCTTGGGCAGGGGGAATGAGCAGTTCTTC.